What follows are 24 T cell receptor beta chains derived from one specimen sequenced in a study of beta chain features in type 1 diabetes. Of the isolated RNA, all was reverse transcribed, and so the sequenced material was expressed TCRB transcripts. Clones were sequenced by immunoSEQ multiplex PCR, and TCRdb holds only the in-frame ones, with some missing. The sample holds a few hundred thousand clones, roughly a fifth seen once. The sample consisted of naive CD4+ T cells from blood. The receptor set was obtained from a woman in her late teens or twenties in good health.

The V call is TRBV2, the J call TRBJ2-1; 8 bases agree with TRBD1. This CDR3 region has 15 residues. The germline gives CDR1 SNHLY, CDR2 FYNNEI. J was trimmed by 4 bases and V by 7 bases; bases with no gene match: 9. DNA for the CDR3: TGTGCCAGCAAGAAGGGGACAGGAGTATACAATGAGCAGTTCTTC. As protein: CASKKGTGVYNEQFF.

Details on this clone: Other DNA sequences from this sample encode an identical CDR3 as well. The genes are TRBV30 and TRBJ2-1; D is perhaps TRBD2 (6 bases). Trimming shortened V by 0 bases and J by 5 bases, and 8 bases separated the two germline ends. The CDR3 totals 13 residues. Per germline, CDR1 GTSNPN and CDR2 SVGIG (reference sequence). The CDR3 loop reads CAWSVRRDNEQFF. The DNA of the CDR3 is TGTGCCTGGAGTGTACGGAGGGACAATGAGCAGTTCTTC. The full variable domain, with the rest looked up from reference TRBV30 and TRBJ2-1, is SQTIHQWPATLVQPVGSPLSLECTVEGTSNPNLYWYRQAAGRGLQLLFYSVGIGQISSEVPQNLSASRPQDRQFILSSKKLLLSDSGFYLCAWSVRRDNEQFFGPGTRLTVL.

The J gene is TRBJ2-3, the V gene TRBV5-1, with 11 bases identical to TRBD2. The germline gives CDR1 SGHRS, CDR2 YFSETQ. This CDR3 spans 15 amino acids. Trimming removed 4 bases from V and 5 bases from J; junction bases left unmatched: 6. CDR3 in DNA: TGCGCCAGCAGCCAGACTAGCGGGGAAGTAGATACGCAGTATTTT. Protein product: CASSQTSGEVDTQYF.

There are a few counts of this clone. V and J are TRBV9 and TRBJ2-1; D unclear. CDR3 length: 14 residues. In germline, CDR1 is SGDLS, CDR2 YYNGEE. The V end lost 3 bases, the J end lost 0 bases, and 7 bases lay between the germline ends. The CDR3 DNA follows: TGTGCCAGCAGCGACAGTCGCTCCTACAATGAGCAGTTCTTC. Its translation is CASSDSRSYNEQFF.

Remarks on this clone: Other DNA sequences in this specimen translate into the identical CDR3. The chain combines TRBV11-2 with TRBJ2-3; D unresolved. V shed 1 base and J shed 1 base, with 3 bases lying between them. The CDR3 has 13 residues. The germline CDR1 and CDR2 sequences are SGHAT and FQNNGV. The CDR3 coding sequence is TGTGCCAGCAGCTTAGCGGGCACAGATACGCAGTATTTT. This gives the protein CASSLAGTDTQYF.

In this sample, this clone turned up a few times. V and J are TRBV25-1 and TRBJ1-1; unclear D gene. Trimming removed 6 bases from V and 4 bases from J, with 15 bases in between. The CDR3 is made up of 14 amino acids. Germline values: CDR1 MGHDK, CDR2 SYGVNS. CDR3 amino acids: CASSGSGDLTEAFF. The CDR3, as DNA: TGTGCCAGCAGCGGAAGCGGAGACCTCACTGAAGCTTTCTTT.

V and J are TRBV6-5 and TRBJ2-2; 8 nucleotides align to TRBD2. V lost 0 bases, J lost 1 base, and 1 base stayed unmatched. Per the germline V gene, CDR1 is MNHEY and CDR2 is SVGAGI. This CDR3 has 16 residues. The CDR3 DNA reads as TGTGCCAGCAGTTACTCGAGCGGGGGGAACACCGGGGAGCTGTTTTTT. Translating gives CASSYSSGGNTGELFF.

This clone was detected only a few times. The chain employs TRBV15 and TRBJ2-1; D perhaps matches TRBD1 (6 bases). This CDR3 has 15 amino acids. In germline, CDR1 is LNHNV, CDR2 YYDKDF (reference sequence). V was shortened by 6 bases and J by 2 bases, with 14 bases between the two germline ends. For the CDR3, the DNA is TGTGCCACCAGAGGGGGACACATCACCTACAATGAGCAGTTCTTC. It is translated as CATRGGHITYNEQFF. The variable domain in full, with the rest retrieved from reference TRBV15 and TRBJ2-1, is DAMVIQNPRYQVTQFGKPVTLSCSQTLNHNVMYWYQQKSSQAPKLLFHYYDKDFNNEADTPDNFQSRRPNTSFCFLDIRSPGLGDTAMYLCATRGGHITYNEQFFGPGTRLTVL.

V usage is TRBV30 and J usage is TRBJ1-6, with 8 positions matching TRBD1. Trimming at V came to 2 bases and at J to 0 bases, leaving 3 bases not matched to a gene. The CDR3 runs to 16 residues. Per the germline V gene, CDR1 is GTSNPN and CDR2 is SVGIG (reference sequence). CDR3 nucleotides: TGTGCCTGGAGTCGGACAGGGAGCTCCTATAATTCACCCCTCCACTTT. Protein product: CAWSRTGSSYNSPLHF.

This chain joins TRBV5-1 and TRBJ2-2, with D hard to call. Trimming cost V 0 bases and J 6 bases, with 6 bases left between them. Per germline, CDR1 SGHRS and CDR2 YFSETQ. The CDR3 contains 13 residues. The CDR3, as DNA: TGCGCCAGCAGCTTGGGAGGCTCCGGGGAGCTGTTTTTT. It translates to CASSLGGSGELFF.

The rearrangement uses TRBV25-1 and TRBJ2-7; 7 bases are a match to TRBD2. The CDR3 spans 13 residues. The germline CDR1 and CDR2 sequences are MGHDK and SYGVNS. Trimming at V came to 6 bases and at J to 5 bases, leaving 7 bases not matched to a gene. The CDR3 bases are TGTGCCAGCAGGTTGGCGGGAGCCAACGAGCAGTACTTC. Translating gives CASRLAGANEQYF.

This clone turned up a few times. V and J are TRBV9 and TRBJ1-1; 7 bases are shared with TRBD1. CDR3 length: 15 amino acids. Germline CDR1 is SGDLS and CDR2 is YYNGEE. V lost 2 bases to trimming and J lost 3 bases; unmatched junction nucleotides: 7. The CDR3 loop reads CASSVTPGTDTEAFF. DNA for the CDR3: TGTGCCAGCAGCGTCACTCCCGGGACAGACACTGAAGCTTTCTTT.

J is TRBJ1-5 and V is TRBV4-1; D unclear. Trimming removed 0 bases at V and 0 bases at J, with 9 bases between. Germline lookup yields CDR1 MGHRA and CDR2 YSYEKL. The CDR3 contains 16 residues. The CDR3 reads CASSQEGSNSNQPQHF. The DNA of the CDR3 is TGCGCCAGCAGCCAAGAGGGCAGCAATAGCAATCAGCCCCAGCATTTT.

This clone was observed a few times. The J gene is TRBJ2-7, the V gene TRBV30; a weak D match, TRBD1 (6 bases). CDR3 length equals 14 residues. Trimming shortened V by 3 bases and J by 0 bases, and 12 bases separated the two germline ends. CDR1 and CDR2 (germline): GTSNPN, SVGIG (reference sequence). Here the CDR3 DNA reads TGTGCCTGGAGAAGGCAGGGGAGCTCCTACGAGCAGTACTTC. This gives the protein CAWRRQGSSYEQYF.

This clone was seen more than once but under ten times. Other DNA sequences in the same sample also yield this CDR3. V and J are TRBV9 and TRBJ2-1; 11 bases line up with TRBD2. With V trimmed by 2 bases and J by 4 bases, 2 bases remained unmatched. The germline gives CDR1 SGDLS, CDR2 YYNGEE. This CDR3 contains 15 residues. CDR3 DNA: TGTGCCAGCAGCGTGACTAGCGGGGCATACAATGAGCAGTTCTTC. Its protein is CASSVTSGAYNEQFF. The variable domain in full, with the rest retrieved from reference TRBV9 and TRBJ2-1, is DSGVTQTPKHLITATGQRVTLRCSPRSGDLSVYWYQQSLDQGLQFLIQYYNGEERAKGNILERFSAQQFPDLHSELNLSSLELGDSALYFCASSVTSGAYNEQFFGPGTRLTVL.

This chain links TRBV7-9 with TRBJ2-7; D might be TRBD2 (5 bases). Looked up from germline, CDR1 is SEHNR and CDR2 is FQNEAQ (reference sequence). V was cut by 5 bases and J by 1 base, with 12 bases left in between. CDR3 size: 14 residues. CDR3 in amino acids: CASSSLGGSYEQYF. CDR3 DNA: TGTGCCAGCAGCAGTCTTGGAGGATCCTACGAGCAGTACTTC.

This rearrangement joins TRBV5-4 to TRBJ2-1; possible D gene TRBD1, 5 bases. The V end lost 1 base, the J end lost 10 bases, and 15 bases lay between the germline ends. The CDR3 totals 14 residues. From germline, CDR1 is SGHNT and CDR2 YYREEE (reference sequence). The CDR3 nucleotides read TGTGCCAGCAGCTTGCAGGGCCCCCTAGAGGAGCAGTTCTTC. Translated: CASSLQGPLEEQFF.

This clone was observed a handful of times. The CDR3 DNA follows: TGTGCCAGCAGCCCGGGACAGACGGTAGCCTACGAGCAGTACTTC. It specifies CASSPGQTVAYEQYF. The chain carries TRBV7-2 and TRBJ2-7; 7 bases are shared with TRBD1. The CDR3 runs 15 residues. Germline assignment: CDR1 SGHTA and CDR2 FQGNSA. V shed 5 bases and J 2 bases; nucleotides not matched to a gene: 9.

The CDR3 nucleotides are TGTGCCAGCAGTCCAGGACTACCCTCCTACGAGCAGTACTTC. Translating it yields CASSPGLPSYEQYF. The chain is built from TRBV28 and TRBJ2-7; a weak D match, TRBD2 (6 bases). Trimming took 5 bases from V and 0 from J, leaving 11 bases between them. The CDR3 has 14 amino acids. Germline-derived CDR1 and CDR2 are MDHEN and SYDVKM.

In its sample, this clone was seen a few times. The junction departs from the called germline gene at one end, perhaps through a read error. This chain links TRBV7-7 with TRBJ2-2; D unclear. Per the germline V gene, CDR1 is SSHAT and CDR2 is FNYEAQ (reference sequence). The CDR3 spans 12 residues. In nucleotides, the CDR3 is TGTGCTAGCAGCTCCCGGACCGGGGAGCTGTTTTTT. Its protein product is CASSSRTGELFF.

V usage is TRBV28 and J usage is TRBJ2-7, with 9 bases aligning to TRBD1. Germline V gene lookup returns CDR1 MDHEN and CDR2 SYDVKM. Trimming took 5 bases from V and 2 from J; bases not matched to a gene: 4. CDR3 length: 14 amino acids. CDR3 bases: TGTGCCAGCAGTCCGGGACAGGGTCCCTACGAGCAGTACTTC. Amino acid sequence: CASSPGQGPYEQYF. Together with reference TRBV28 and TRBJ2-7, the CDR3 gives the full variable domain: DVKVTQSSRYLVKRTGEKVFLECVQDMDHENMFWYRQDPGLGLRLIYFSYDVKMKEKGDIPEGYSVSREKKERFSLILESASTNQTSMYLCASSPGQGPYEQYFGPGTRLTVT.

This clone was seen more than once but under ten times. V gene TRBV4-3 combines with J gene TRBJ2-5; D not resolved. The CDR3 has 13 amino acids. From germline, CDR1 is LGHNA and CDR2 YSLEER. V lost 0 bases, J lost 5 bases, and 7 bases lay in between. The CDR3 loop is CASSQDPGETQYF. The CDR3 DNA follows: TGCGCCAGCAGCCAAGATCCCGGGGAGACCCAGTACTTC.

The chain joins TRBV18 to TRBJ2-5, with D hard to call. This CDR3 is built from 12 residues. CDR1 KGHSH and CDR2 LQKENI come from the germline V gene. Trimming took 6 bases from V and 1 from J, leaving 6 bases between them. For the CDR3, the DNA is TGTGCCAGCTCCGGTACCCAAGAGACCCAGTACTTC. This sequence encodes CASSGTQETQYF.

The genes are TRBV18 and TRBJ1-4; D uncertain. There are 12 residues in the CDR3. Germline CDR1 and CDR2: KGHSH and LQKENI. The V end lost 0 bases, the J end lost 8 bases, and 4 bases lay between the germline ends. For the CDR3, the DNA is TGTGCCAGCTCACCACCCGAGGAAAAACTGTTTTTT. Encoded protein: CASSPPEEKLFF.